This is a list of T cell receptor beta chains from one sample in a study of blood T cell repertoires in COVID-19. Sequenced by immunoSEQ multiplex PCR; TCRdb stores in-frame clones only, minus some. Of roughly 75,000 clones in the sample, 81% were seen once. The sequencing input was peripheral blood. These receptors all stem from a woman in her 70s with acute or convalescent COVID-19. CDR3s include the opening cysteine and the closing phenylalanine or tryptophan. The order of the fields is D gene, V gene, J gene, clone size, CDR3 protein, CDR3 DNA. D genes are given only for firm matches. Expanded clones get a size class; other rows say once, few or many, or leave the size out.

>.|TRBV5-1|TRBJ2-1|.
CASSPSPDRNNEQFF
TGCGCCAGCAGCCCCTCACCCGACAGAAACAATGAGCAGTTCTTC
>TRBD1|TRBV27|TRBJ1-3|.
CASSLYGTGGRGNTIYF
TGTGCCAGCAGTTTATATGGGACAGGGGGCAGAGGAAACACCATATATTTT
>.|TRBV2|TRBJ2-1|.
CASSPTLASEQFF
TGTGCCAGCAGCCCGACACTAGCTTCTGAGCAGTTCTTC
>TRBD1|TRBV20-1|TRBJ1-3|few
CSASPPTGGADTIYF
TGCAGTGCTAGTCCGCCTACAGGGGGCGCGGACACCATATATTTT
>.|TRBV21-1|TRBJ2-3|.
CAGRVGVAGTDTQYF
TGTGCCGGCAGGGTCGGGGTAGCTGGCACAGATACGCAGTATTTT
>.|TRBV28|TRBJ1-5|.
CAGSPGVNQPQHF
TGTGCCGGCAGCCCGGGAGTTAATCAGCCCCAGCATTTT
>.|TRBV5-3|TRBJ1-4|few
CARPKEDEKLFF
TGTGCCAGACCTAAGGAGGATGAAAAACTGTTTTTT
>TRBD2|TRBV11-2|TRBJ2-2|.
CASSPAGLENTGELFF
TGTGCCAGCAGCCCAGCGGGATTGGAGAACACCGGGGAGCTGTTTTTT
>TRBD1|TRBV28|TRBJ2-6|.
CASSRPGQGFSGANVLTF
TGTGCCAGCAGCAGGCCGGGACAGGGCTTCTCTGGGGCCAACGTCCTGACTTTC
>TRBD2|TRBV3-1/TRBV3-2|TRBJ2-5|.
CASSRVAGGLEETQYF
TGTGCCAGCAGCCGAGTAGCGGGAGGATTGGAAGAGACCCAGTACTTC
>.|TRBV7-2|TRBJ2-2|.
CASSRESGRELFF
TGTGCCAGCAGCCGGGAGTCGGGCCGGGAGCTGTTTTTT
>TRBD1|TRBV19|TRBJ2-7|.
CASSGYTGEREQYF
TGTGCCAGTAGCGGGTATACAGGGGAGAGGGAGCAGTACTTC
>.|TRBV10-3|TRBJ1-4|.
CASRGTTNEKLFF
TGTGCCTCTAGAGGGACAACTAATGAAAAACTGTTTTTT
>.|TRBV3-1/TRBV3-2|TRBJ1-1|.
CASSQDSEAFF
TGTGCCAGCAGCCAGGACAGTGAAGCTTTCTTT
>TRBD2|TRBV14|TRBJ2-3|.
CASSQALAGTDTQYF
TGTGCCAGCAGCCAAGCTCTAGCGGGGACAGATACGCAGTATTTT
>.|TRBV28|TRBJ2-7|.
CASSWTFEQYF
TGTGCCAGCAGTTGGACATTCGAGCAGTACTTC
>.|TRBV6-2/TRBV6-3|TRBJ2-3|.
CASSDPPKGLSTDTQYF
TGTGCCAGCAGTGACCCCCCAAAGGGGTTAAGCACAGATACGCAGTATTTT
>.|TRBV4-2|TRBJ1-1|few
CASSQVTGDTEAFF
TGTGCCAGCAGCCAAGTTACCGGGGACACTGAAGCTTTCTTT
>.|TRBV5-1|TRBJ2-3|few
CASSPGAFTDTQYF
TGCGCCAGCAGCCCTGGGGCTTTCACAGATACGCAGTATTTT
>.|TRBV7-9|TRBJ2-7|few
CASRREAGEQYF
TGTGCCAGCCGCAGGGAGGCGGGAGAGCAGTACTTC
>TRBD1|TRBV23-1|TRBJ2-7|.
CANEGQKYEQYF
TGCGCCAACGAGGGACAGAAGTACGAGCAGTACTTC
>.|TRBV19|TRBJ2-1|.
CASSIDSAVARAGVEQFF
TGTGCCAGTAGTATCGATTCGGCGGTCGCGAGGGCCGGGGTTGAGCAGTTCTTC
>.|TRBV7-2|TRBJ2-3|.
CASSLGLAADTQYF
TGTGCCAGCAGCTTAGGTCTAGCTGCAGATACGCAGTATTTT
>.|TRBV4-3|TRBJ1-1|.
CASSQDPYGNTEAFF
TGCGCCAGCAGCCAAGATCCCTATGGGAACACTGAAGCTTTCTTT
>.|TRBV19|TRBJ1-1|.
CASSTTGKMNTEAFF
TGTGCCAGTAGTACGACAGGAAAAATGAACACTGAAGCTTTCTTT
>TRBD1|TRBV19|TRBJ1-5|.
CASSMVGTGEQPQHF
TGTGCCAGTAGTATGGTTGGGACAGGGGAACAGCCCCAGCATTTT
>.|TRBV7-2|TRBJ1-1|.
CASSLYLVTGGNGNTEAFF
TGTGCCAGCAGCTTATATCTTGTGACAGGCGGAAATGGGAACACTGAAGCTTTCTTT
>TRBD1|TRBV11-1|TRBJ2-3|.
CASSLRDRGTDTQYF
TGTGCCAGCAGCCTCCGGGACAGGGGCACAGATACGCAGTATTTT
>.|TRBV11-3|TRBJ1-1|.
CASSLVGGITEAFF
TGTGCCAGCAGCTTAGTGGGAGGGATCACTGAAGCTTTCTTT
>.|TRBV5-1|TRBJ1-1|.
CASSLTPREDTEAFF
TGCGCCAGCAGCTTAACACCCAGGGAGGACACTGAAGCTTTCTTT
>.|TRBV6-5|TRBJ1-1|few
CASSSPGQVGNTEAFF
TGTGCCAGCAGTTCTCCGGGACAAGTGGGGAACACTGAAGCTTTCTTT
>.|TRBV29-1|TRBJ1-1|few
CSVVQGRNTEAFF
TGCAGCGTTGTACAGGGAAGGAACACTGAAGCTTTCTTT
>.|TRBV7-9|TRBJ1-1|.
CASSPGQLNTEAFF
TGTGCCAGCAGTCCGGGACAATTGAACACTGAAGCTTTCTTT
>TRBD1|TRBV2|TRBJ1-4|.
CASDRGQGEKLFF
TGTGCCAGCGACAGGGGGCAAGGTGAAAAACTGTTTTTT
>.|TRBV11-2|TRBJ2-7|.
CASSEAAHRQYF
TGTGCCAGCAGCGAGGCGGCCCACCGGCAGTACTTC
>TRBD2|TRBV5-1|TRBJ2-3|.
CASSFGGGWDTQYF
TGCGCCAGCAGCTTTGGCGGGGGTTGGGATACGCAGTATTTT
>TRBD1|TRBV4-1|TRBJ1-2|.
CASSQDSGTGDGYTF
TGCGCCAGCAGCCAAGATTCAGGAACAGGGGATGGCTACACCTTC
>.|TRBV6-1|TRBJ1-5|.
CASSENRDFQPQHF
TGTGCCAGCAGTGAGAACAGGGATTTTCAGCCCCAGCATTTT
>TRBD1|TRBV6-5|TRBJ1-3|.
CASSFDRDFRNTIYF
TGTGCCAGCAGTTTTGACAGGGATTTTCGAAACACCATATATTTT
>.|TRBV7-8|TRBJ1-3|.
CASSQDVGQGNTIYF
TGTGCCAGCAGCCAGGATGTGGGCCAGGGAAACACCATATATTTT
>.|TRBV7-2|TRBJ2-3|.
CASSPRQISTDTQYF
TGTGCCAGCAGCCCGCGACAGATTTCCACAGATACGCAGTATTTT
>.|TRBV6-5|TRBJ2-5|.
CASRWAGEETQYF
TGTGCCAGCAGGTGGGCCGGGGAGGAGACCCAGTACTTC
>.|TRBV6-2/TRBV6-3|TRBJ2-3|.
CASSSLWESGTDTQYF
TGTGCCAGCAGTTCCTTGTGGGAGTCAGGCACAGATACGCAGTATTTT
>.|TRBV6-5|TRBJ2-7|few
CASSKQTGRGYEQYF
TGTGCCAGCAGTAAGCAAACAGGTCGTGGGTACGAGCAGTACTTC
>.|TRBV5-5|TRBJ1-5|.
CASSWDMVNQPQHF
TGTGCCAGCAGTTGGGACATGGTCAATCAGCCCCAGCATTTT
>.|TRBV28|TRBJ1-6|.
CASRIPEGLDSPLHF
TGTGCCAGCAGGATCCCGGAGGGGCTTGATTCACCCCTCCACTTT
>TRBD1|TRBV7-9|TRBJ2-5|.
CASSPFPTGGLKETQYF
TGTGCCAGCAGCCCATTCCCAACAGGGGGCTTAAAAGAGACCCAGTACTTC